This T cell receptor (beta chain) was recovered during a study of T cell responses to AZD1222 COVID-19 vaccine. The assay was immunoSEQ multiplex PCR, and TCRdb's table has in-frame clones only and misses some. The sample yields about 140,000 clones, approximately 90% seen once. As for this clone: Its antigen is not known.

Overall study findings and caveats: Nearly half of spike-specific TCRs reportedly target unmutated variant regions. Spike-wide coverage was observed for vaccine-associated CD4 TCRs, with dominant responses at 160-218 and 743-854. It was only after the peak T cell response that any repertoires were sampled. It should be noted that donors were predominantly white British and more often female, and clonal diversity was possibly underestimated.

The sequence was collected from an adult in good health. The input for sequencing was peripheral blood, taken on day 0 of AZD1222 vaccination.

The CDR3 sequence is CASSRQTVYGYTF. In DNA form, the CDR3 reads TGTGCCAGTAGCAGACAGACAGTCTATGGCTACACCTTC. The chain recombines TRBV19 with TRBJ1-2, with D possibly TRBD1 on 5 matching bases. Germline V gene data show CDR1 as LNHDA and CDR2 as SQIVND (reference sequence). The V gene lost 6 bases and the J gene lost 4 bases, with 12 bases spanning the gap. This CDR3 has 13 residues.